These T cell receptor beta chains were read from a single sample in a study of CD8+ T cells in alopecia areata. Method: immunoSEQ multiplex PCR; TCRdb's copy keeps in-frame clones and lacks some. The repertoire holds approximately 200,000 clones, with approximately 45% as singletons. The sample in question was CD4+ T cells sorted from blood, obtained around week 37, from a patient treated with tofacitinib. These receptors came from a human donor with alopecia areata. Each CDR3 is given with its conserved first and last residue. Fields, in order: CDR3 protein, CDR3 DNA, J gene, D gene, V gene, CDR3 length, clone size. D genes are given only for firm matches. A row's size may be missing; if present it is once, few, many or a size class.

CSVFHNEQFF,TGCAGTGTTTTCCACAATGAGCAGTTCTTC,TRBJ2-1,NA,TRBV20-1,10,few
CATSRDLGVYEQYF,TGTGCCACCAGCAGAGACCTAGGGGTTTACGAGCAGTACTTC,TRBJ2-7,NA,TRBV15,14,NA
CASSWGAGGPQETQYF,TGTGCCAGCAGCTGGGGAGCGGGTGGGCCCCAAGAGACCCAGTACTTC,TRBJ2-5,NA,TRBV4-2,16,few
CASTTVGPAPYEQYF,TGTGCCAGCACGACTGTTGGCCCAGCGCCCTACGAGCAGTACTTC,TRBJ2-7,NA,TRBV28,15,NA
CASSLEYSLNTEAFF,TGTGCCAGCAGCTTAGAGTACAGCCTGAACACTGAAGCTTTCTTT,TRBJ1-1,NA,TRBV7-8,15,few
CASSSANEQYF,TGTGCCAGCAGTTCTGCAAACGAGCAGTACTTC,TRBJ2-7,NA,TRBV27,11,NA
CASSPGHYFTEAFF,TGTGCCAGCTCACCGGGACACTACTTCACTGAAGCTTTCTTT,TRBJ1-1,NA,TRBV18,14,NA
CASSSQDRVGGYTF,TGTGCCAGCAGCTCCCAGGACAGGGTAGGAGGCTACACCTTC,TRBJ1-2,TRBD1,TRBV7-9,14,NA
CASLSGGLMSGYTF,TGTGCCAGTCTTTCGGGAGGATTGATGAGTGGCTACACCTTC,TRBJ1-2,NA,TRBV6-5,14,NA
CATSSYRENNEQFF,TGTGCCACCAGCAGTTACAGAGAGAACAATGAGCAGTTCTTC,TRBJ2-1,NA,TRBV15,14,once
CASSPRDGSSYNEQFF,TGTGCCAGCAGCCCAAGGGACGGGAGTTCCTACAATGAGCAGTTCTTC,TRBJ2-1,NA,TRBV7-3,16,few
CASSLIHRDYGYTF,TGTGCCAGCAGCTTGATTCACAGGGACTATGGCTACACCTTC,TRBJ1-2,NA,TRBV5-8,14,NA
CATSSPRDRPNEKLFF,TGTGCCACCAGCAGTCCCCGGGACAGGCCTAATGAAAAACTGTTTTTT,TRBJ1-4,TRBD1,TRBV15,16,NA
CASRGQGNTGELFF,TGCGCCAGCAGGGGACAGGGGAACACCGGGGAGCTGTTTTTT,TRBJ2-2,TRBD1,TRBV4-1,14,NA
CASSLRPTSGRADEQFF,TGCGCCAGCAGTTTACGACCTACTAGCGGGAGGGCCGATGAGCAGTTCTTC,TRBJ2-1,TRBD2,TRBV5-1,17,NA
CAWSKGSTSNQPQHF,TGTGCCTGGAGTAAGGGGTCCACGAGCAATCAGCCCCAGCATTTT,TRBJ1-5,NA,TRBV30,15,NA
CASSVDRRTGELFF,TGTGCCAGCAGTGTAGACAGGCGCACCGGGGAGCTGTTTTTT,TRBJ2-2,NA,TRBV25-1,14,few
CAWSVRSSYSYEQYF,TGTGCCTGGAGTGTACGGTCCTCCTACTCCTACGAGCAGTACTTC,TRBJ2-7,NA,TRBV30,15,NA
CSVFPPLAGPEAFF,TGCAGCGTTTTCCCGCCCTTGGCGGGACCTGAAGCTTTCTTT,TRBJ1-1,NA,TRBV29-1,14,few
CAISEGLRDNEQFF,TGTGCCATCAGTGAGGGGTTAAGGGACAATGAGCAGTTCTTC,TRBJ2-1,NA,TRBV10-3,14,NA
CAWSGDRTGKLFF,TGTGCCTGGAGTGGTGACAGAACTGGAAAACTGTTTTTT,TRBJ1-4,NA,TRBV30,13,NA
CASSRKTKSGSTYEQYF,TGTGCCAGCAGCCGGAAAACCAAGTCAGGGTCTACCTACGAGCAGTACTTC,TRBJ2-7,NA,TRBV14,17,NA
CASSLRDGDNYGYTF,TGTGCCAGCAGCTTACGGGACGGAGATAACTATGGCTACACCTTC,TRBJ1-2,NA,TRBV4-2,15,once
CSVGPQGALYGYTF,TGCAGCGTTGGCCCTCAGGGGGCGCTCTATGGCTACACCTTC,TRBJ1-2,TRBD1,TRBV29-1,14,NA
CASSVGWASTDTQYF,TGTGCCAGCAGCGTAGGATGGGCTAGCACAGATACGCAGTATTTT,TRBJ2-3,NA,TRBV9,15,NA
CASSGIQTGRARGSSYNEQFF,TGCGCCAGCAGCGGCATACAAACCGGGAGGGCCCGAGGAAGCTCCTACAATGAGCAGTTCTTC,TRBJ2-1,TRBD2,TRBV4-1,21,NA
CASSLSLAGPWEQYF,TGTGCCAGCAGTTTATCCCTAGCGGGACCCTGGGAGCAGTACTTC,TRBJ2-7,TRBD2,TRBV28,15,NA
CASTIQGARNQPQHF,TGTGCCAGTACCATACAGGGGGCGCGAAATCAGCCCCAGCATTTT,TRBJ1-5,TRBD1,TRBV19,15,NA
CASSLGHSNTEAFF,TGTGCCAGCAGCTTGGGACATTCCAACACTGAAGCTTTCTTT,TRBJ1-1,NA,TRBV7-3,14,few
CASRRGNEQFF,TGTGCCAGCAGGCGGGGCAATGAGCAGTTCTTC,TRBJ2-1,NA,TRBV2,11,NA
CAGGRLRDEQFF,TGTGCAGGCGGGAGATTGAGGGATGAGCAGTTCTTC,TRBJ2-1,TRBD2,TRBV7-8,12,many
CASSLAPFLAGGQPETQYF,TGCGCCAGCAGCTTGGCCCCGTTCCTAGCGGGAGGGCAGCCAGAGACCCAGTACTTC,TRBJ2-5,TRBD2,TRBV5-1,19,NA
CASSPRYEYSNTEAFF,TGCGCCAGCAGCCCAAGGTATGAGTACTCGAACACTGAAGCTTTCTTT,TRBJ1-1,NA,TRBV5-1,16,NA
CASSLGTGSGQPQHF,TGTGCCAGCAGCCTCGGGACAGGGAGTGGTCAGCCCCAGCATTTT,TRBJ1-5,TRBD1,TRBV6-5,15,NA
CASSQDQASGRAGEETQYF,TGCGCCAGCAGCCAAGATCAGGCTAGCGGGAGGGCCGGGGAGGAGACCCAGTACTTC,TRBJ2-5,TRBD2,TRBV4-1,19,many
CSVDLAVFGLATERDTQYF,TGCAGCGTTGATTTGGCCGTTTTTGGACTAGCAACCGAGAGGGATACGCAGTATTTT,TRBJ2-3,TRBD2,TRBV29-1,19,few